The 13 T cell receptor beta chains below all came from one sample that was sequenced in a study of OX40 agonist ivuxolimab in advanced cancers. Method: immunoSEQ multiplex PCR; TCRdb's copy keeps in-frame clones and lacks some. There are roughly 43,000 clones in the sample; over 65% occur only once, and around 1.9% lies in the top ten. This specimen consisted of CD4+ or CD8+ T cells sorted from blood, obtained in a trial of the OX40 agonist ivuxolimab. Source of these receptors: an adult with an advanced solid tumor such as melanoma, head and neck, liver or kidney cancer.

The rearrangement uses TRBV2 and TRBJ1-3, with TRBD1 as a possible D gene (6 bases). This CDR3 is 16 amino acids long. Germline V lookup: CDR1 SNHLY, CDR2 FYNNEI. The V end was cut by 4 bases, the J end by 4 bases, with 17 bases between. The DNA for the CDR3 is TGTGCCAGCAGTGCAATTGGGGGCTGGAGAGGAAACACCATATATTTT. It codes for CASSAIGGWRGNTIYF.

The chain links TRBV10-3 to TRBJ1-1; D unclear. Per the germline V gene, CDR1 is ENHRY and CDR2 is SYGVKD. V lost 2 bases and J lost 2, with 0 bases in between. CDR3 length: 11 residues. The CDR3 DNA is TGTGCCATCAGTGAGAACACTGAAGCTTTCTTT. This translates into CAISENTEAFF.

The chain carries TRBV27 and TRBJ1-1; 9 bases align to TRBD1. Losses at the gene ends were 2 bases for V and 2 bases for J; bases not matched to a gene: 3. Germline lookup yields CDR1 MNHEY and CDR2 SMNVEV (reference sequence). CDR3 length: 15 residues. CDR3 sequence: CASSLETGGNTEAFF. The CDR3 DNA is TGTGCCAGCAGTTTAGAGACAGGGGGTAACACTGAAGCTTTCTTT.

V is TRBV9 and J is TRBJ2-1; D possibly uses TRBD1 or TRBD2 (5 bases each). CDR1 and CDR2 from the germline V gene are SGDLS and YYNGEE. There are 15 residues in the CDR3. The V gene lost 3 bases and the J gene lost 6 bases, with 16 bases spanning the gap. In DNA, the CDR3 is TGTGCCAGCAGCGCCGTCCCGGGACCTCCCAATGAGCAGTTCTTC. Translated: CASSAVPGPPNEQFF.

J is TRBJ2-5 and V is TRBV6-4, with no clear D. Trimming removed 0 bases at V and 5 bases at J, with 16 bases between. CDR3 size: 16 residues. CDR1 and CDR2 from the germline V gene are MRHNA and SNTAGT. CDR3 loop: CASSDSRRRVEETQYF. In DNA form, the CDR3 reads TGTGCCAGCAGTGACTCGAGGCGGCGTGTGGAGGAGACCCAGTACTTC.

This clone is a singleton in its sample. V and J are TRBV5-8 and TRBJ2-3, with 7 bases identical to TRBD2. With V trimmed by 0 bases and J by 4 bases, 2 bases remained unmatched. CDR1 SGHTS and CDR2 YDEGEE come from the germline V gene. There are 14 residues in the CDR3. The CDR3 DNA sequence: TGTGCCAGCAGCTTGGCTGGGGGGGCAGATACGCAGTATTTT. Amino acid sequence: CASSLAGGADTQYF.

This clone occurred once. The chain recombines TRBV5-1 with TRBJ1-1; the D gene is possibly TRBD1 (5 bases). The CDR3 sequence is 13 residues long. The V gene lost 0 bases and the J gene lost 4 bases, with 7 bases spanning the gap. The germline CDR1 and CDR2 sequences are SGHRS and YFSETQ. CDR3: CASSLGQPTEAFF. The CDR3 nucleotides read TGCGCCAGCAGCTTGGGACAGCCCACTGAAGCTTTCTTT.

The V call is TRBV5-1, the J call TRBJ1-2; D not resolved. The CDR3 runs 13 residues. Per the germline V gene, CDR1 is SGHRS and CDR2 is YFSETQ. Trimming removed 4 bases from V and 1 base from J, with 8 bases in between. The CDR3 loop reads CASSGKLNYGYTF. In DNA form, the CDR3 reads TGCGCCAGCAGCGGGAAACTTAACTATGGCTACACCTTC.

For the CDR3, the DNA is TGTGCCAGCTCACCAAAGAAACAGGCGATCTCCTACAATGAGCAGTTCTTC. Translation gives CASSPKKQAISYNEQFF. V is TRBV18 and J is TRBJ2-1; TRBD1 is a possible D gene (5 bases). The CDR3 has 17 amino acids. V was shortened by 2 bases and J by 0 bases, with 14 bases between the two germline ends. Germline CDR1 reads KGHSH; CDR2 reads LQKENI.

V usage is TRBV19 and J usage is TRBJ2-5, with 12 bases fitting TRBD2. The V gene's germline CDR1 is LNHDA and CDR2 SQIVND (reference sequence). Losses at the gene ends were 4 bases for V and 5 bases for J; bases not matched to a gene: 5. The CDR3 contains 15 residues. The chain's CDR3 is CASSTRTSGVETQYF. CDR3 in DNA: TGTGCCAGTAGTACAAGGACTAGCGGGGTGGAGACCCAGTACTTC.

V is TRBV4-1 and J is TRBJ1-2; D ambiguous. Germline V lookup: CDR1 MGHRA, CDR2 YSYEKL. V lost 3 bases and J 0 bases, leaving 14 bases between the germline ends. This CDR3 has 16 residues. CDR3 amino acids: CASSHTFTESNYGYTF. The DNA of the CDR3 is TGCGCCAGCAGCCACACTTTTACAGAGTCTAACTATGGCTACACCTTC.

The genes are TRBV30 and TRBJ2-5; D might be TRBD1 (5 bases). V shed 5 bases and J shed 3 bases, with 10 bases lying between them. Per germline, CDR1 GTSNPN and CDR2 SVGIG (reference sequence). The CDR3 contains 12 residues. The DNA of the CDR3 is TGTGCCTGGGGGCCAGGGAAAGAGACCCAGTACTTC. Translating gives CAWGPGKETQYF. Together with reference TRBV30 and TRBJ2-5, the CDR3 gives the full variable domain: SQTIHQWPATLVQPVGSPLSLECTVEGTSNPNLYWYRQAAGRGLQLLFYSVGIGQISSEVPQNLSASRPQDRQFILSSKKLLLSDSGFYLCAWGPGKETQYFGPGTRLLVL.

This chain links TRBV7-8 with TRBJ1-1; possible D gene TRBD1, 6 bases. This CDR3 region has 17 residues. V dropped 1 base and J dropped 0 bases, with 15 bases sitting between them. The germline gives CDR1 SGHVS, CDR2 FQNEAQ. This chain's CDR3 is CASSLVGTLRVNTEAFF. The CDR3 DNA is TGTGCCAGCAGCTTAGTTGGGACACTCCGCGTGAACACTGAAGCTTTCTTT.